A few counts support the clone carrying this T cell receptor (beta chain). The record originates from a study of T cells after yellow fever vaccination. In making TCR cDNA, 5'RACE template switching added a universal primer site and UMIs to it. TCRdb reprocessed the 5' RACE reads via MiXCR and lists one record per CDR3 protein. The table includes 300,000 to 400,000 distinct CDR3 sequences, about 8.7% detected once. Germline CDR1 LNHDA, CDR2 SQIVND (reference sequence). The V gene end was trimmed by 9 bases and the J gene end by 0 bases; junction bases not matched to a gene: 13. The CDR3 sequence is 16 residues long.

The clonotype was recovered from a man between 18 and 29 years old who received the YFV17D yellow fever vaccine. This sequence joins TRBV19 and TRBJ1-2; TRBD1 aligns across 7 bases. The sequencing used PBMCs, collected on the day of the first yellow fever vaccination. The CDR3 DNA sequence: TGTGCCAGCCAGGCCAACCACAGGGGAACTAACTATGGCTACACCTTC. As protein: CASQANHRGTNYGYTF.